These 5 T cell receptor beta chains came from one sample sequenced in a study of T cell responses to AZD1222 COVID-19 vaccine. Using immunoSEQ multiplex PCR, the repertoire was profiled, and TCRdb retains in-frame clones only, with some absent. The sample gives over 60,000 clones, roughly 78% of which show up once; about a quarter is in the top ten. This material consisted of peripheral blood, taken on day 0 of MenACWY control vaccination. The receptors shown here come from an adult in good health.

The V call is TRBV7-2, the J call TRBJ2-7; 8 nucleotides agree with TRBD2. The CDR3 runs to 14 residues. Germline assignment: CDR1 SGHTA and CDR2 FQGNSA. The V and J ends lost 2 bases and 6 bases, in that order; junction bases with no gene match: 6. CDR3 in DNA: TGTGCCAGCAGCTTAACCGGGACTAGTATCGAGCAGTACTTC. As protein: CASSLTGTSIEQYF.

The rearrangement links TRBV3-1 (or the pseudogene TRBV3-2) to TRBJ1-1; D ambiguous. Trimming removed 1 base at V and 5 bases at J, with 8 bases between. CDR3 length equals 13 residues. Germline lookup yields CDR1 LGHDT and CDR2 YNNKEL (reference sequence). Here the CDR3 DNA reads TGTGCCAGCAGCCAAGGGCGTAGGACTGAAGCTTTCTTT. Amino acid sequence: CASSQGRRTEAFF.

J is TRBJ2-7 and V is TRBV6-6, with D tentatively TRBD2 (5 bases). Trimming removed 8 bases at V and 3 bases at J, with 17 bases between. This CDR3 spans 14 amino acids. Germline values: CDR1 MNHNY, CDR2 SVGAGI (reference sequence). The CDR3 DNA is TGTGCCAGCGCAATTCGAGAGGGCGGCTACGAGCAGTACTTC. It encodes CASAIREGGYEQYF.

V gene TRBV7-2 combines with J gene TRBJ1-5; D gene unclear. The germline V gene has CDR1 SGHTA and CDR2 FQGNSA. Trimming removed 5 bases at V and 0 bases at J, with 8 bases between. The CDR3 consists of 14 residues. DNA for the CDR3: TGTGCCAGCAGCCGTGGCGTTAGCAATCAGCCCCAGCATTTT. As protein: CASSRGVSNQPQHF. The complete variable domain, with remaining parts taken from reference TRBV7-2 and TRBJ1-5, reads GAGVSQSPSNKVTEKGKDVELRCDPISGHTALYWYRQSLGQGLEFLIYFQGNSAPDKSGLPSDRFSAERTGGSVSTLTIQRTQQEDSAVYLCASSRGVSNQPQHFGDGTRLSIL.

This clone was observed a few times. This chain connects TRBV19 to TRBJ2-1; D possibly uses TRBD1 or TRBD2 (5 bases each). Germline V lookup: CDR1 LNHDA, CDR2 SQIVND (reference sequence). V dropped 6 bases and J dropped 0 bases, with 12 bases sitting between them. The CDR3 length is 15 residues. CDR3 coding DNA: TGTGCCAGTAGCTTGGGGGTTACCTCCTACAATGAGCAGTTCTTC. Its translation: CASSLGVTSYNEQFF.